Listed below are T cell receptor beta chains from one sample, sequenced in a study of T cell responses to AZD1222 COVID-19 vaccine. Some clones are missing from TCRdb's copy, which holds only in-frame ones; the method was immunoSEQ multiplex PCR. The sample has 110,000 to 150,000 clones; 90% to 95% are singletons. The sample here was peripheral blood, taken after recovery from COVID-19. These receptor sequences come from an adult who had recovered from COVID-19. CDR3s include the opening cysteine and the closing phenylalanine or tryptophan. The order of the fields is V gene, J gene, D gene, clone size, CDR3 protein, CDR3 DNA. The D gene is left open where the match is weak. Not every row has a clone size; where given, it reads once, few, many or a size class.

V: TRBV2; J: TRBJ1-4; D: TRBD1; size: NA; CDR3: CASSERDSRRANEKLFF; DNA: TGTGCCAGCAGTGAAAGGGACAGCAGGAGGGCTAATGAAAAACTGTTTTTT
V: TRBV28; J: TRBJ1-4; D: NA; size: NA; CDR3: CASSLSTASNEKLFF; DNA: TGTGCCAGCAGTCTCTCTACAGCTTCAAATGAAAAACTGTTTTTT
V: TRBV29-1; J: TRBJ2-5; D: NA; size: NA; CDR3: CSVEVQGGQTQYF; DNA: TGCAGCGTTGAAGTCCAGGGGGGACAGACCCAGTACTTC
V: TRBV7-9; J: TRBJ1-2; D: NA; size: NA; CDR3: CASRPRGDYGYTF; DNA: TGTGCCAGCAGACCTAGGGGGGACTATGGCTACACCTTC
V: TRBV29-1; J: TRBJ1-1; D: TRBD1; size: NA; CDR3: CSGTGMNTEAFF; DNA: TGCAGCGGGACAGGAATGAACACTGAAGCTTTCTTT
V: TRBV25-1; J: TRBJ2-7; D: NA; size: NA; CDR3: CASSPLLTYEQYF; DNA: TGTGCCAGCAGTCCGCTGCTTACCTACGAGCAGTACTTC
V: TRBV5-5; J: TRBJ1-2; D: NA; size: NA; CDR3: CASSLVGREGGYTF; DNA: TGTGCCAGCAGCTTGGTGGGCAGGGAAGGTGGCTACACCTTC
V: TRBV19; J: TRBJ2-2; D: TRBD2; size: NA; CDR3: CASSIGRERNTGELFF; DNA: TGTGCCAGTAGTATTGGGCGGGAGAGGAACACCGGGGAGCTGTTTTTT
V: TRBV29-1; J: TRBJ1-1; D: NA; size: NA; CDR3: CACAGDTEAFF; DNA: TGCGCTTGTGCGGGAGACACTGAAGCTTTCTTT
V: TRBV28; J: TRBJ1-1; D: NA; size: NA; CDR3: CASSGFRYTEAFF; DNA: TGTGCCAGCAGTGGATTCCGGTACACTGAAGCTTTCTTT
V: TRBV5-1; J: TRBJ2-1; D: NA; size: NA; CDR3: CASSLQGSSSYNEQFF; DNA: TGCGCCAGCAGCTTACAGGGTTCCAGCTCCTACAATGAGCAGTTCTTC
V: TRBV2; J: TRBJ1-1; D: NA; size: NA; CDR3: CASSESIAGPNLNTEAFF; DNA: TGTGCCAGCAGTGAATCGATCGCAGGGCCCAACTTGAACACTGAAGCTTTCTTT
V: TRBV18; J: TRBJ2-7; D: TRBD1; size: NA; CDR3: CASSPPTGTGAYEQYF; DNA: TGTGCCAGCTCACCGCCGACCGGGACAGGGGCCTACGAGCAGTACTTC
V: TRBV9; J: TRBJ2-5; D: TRBD2; size: NA; CDR3: CASSKSGEETQYF; DNA: TGTGCCAGCAGCAAGAGCGGGGAAGAGACCCAGTACTTC
V: TRBV11-3; J: TRBJ2-1; D: TRBD1; size: NA; CDR3: CASSSGEGAPYNEQFF; DNA: TGTGCCAGCAGCTCGGGCGAGGGGGCGCCCTACAATGAGCAGTTCTTC
V: TRBV5-1; J: TRBJ2-1; D: NA; size: once; CDR3: CASSFDGYNEQFF; DNA: TGCGCCAGCAGCTTCGACGGCTACAATGAGCAGTTCTTC
V: TRBV27; J: TRBJ1-6; D: TRBD1; size: NA; CDR3: CASSTRQGNNSPLHF; DNA: TGTGCCAGCAGTACCCGACAGGGGAATAATTCACCCCTCCACTTT
V: TRBV3-1/TRBV3-2; J: TRBJ2-3; D: TRBD1; size: many; CDR3: CASSQGGQGAYTQYF; DNA: TGTGCCAGCAGCCAAGGGGGCCAGGGGGCTTATACGCAGTATTTT
V: TRBV4-2; J: TRBJ1-1; D: NA; size: NA; CDR3: CASSQVRTRGTEAFF; DNA: TGTGCCAGCAGCCAGGTCCGGACCCGAGGGACTGAAGCTTTCTTT
V: TRBV27; J: TRBJ2-7; D: TRBD1; size: NA; CDR3: CAAKGAGPLGEQYF; DNA: TGTGCCGCCAAGGGGGCCGGGCCGTTGGGGGAGCAGTACTTC
V: TRBV29-1; J: TRBJ2-3; D: NA; size: NA; CDR3: CSVGQSTDTQYF; DNA: TGCAGCGTTGGACAGAGCACAGATACGCAGTATTTT
V: TRBV5-1; J: TRBJ2-5; D: TRBD2; size: NA; CDR3: CASSLVGTSVSQETQYF; DNA: TGCGCCAGCAGCTTGGTAGGGACTAGCGTGTCACAAGAGACCCAGTACTTC
V: TRBV27; J: TRBJ2-7; D: NA; size: NA; CDR3: CASSFGVPPYEQYF; DNA: TGTGCCAGCAGTTTCGGGGTCCCTCCCTACGAGCAGTACTTC
V: TRBV5-1; J: TRBJ2-7; D: NA; size: NA; CDR3: CASSLGLGDASAYEQYF; DNA: TGCGCCAGCAGCTTGGGTTTGGGGGACGCGTCAGCCTACGAGCAGTACTTC
V: TRBV4-2; J: TRBJ2-7; D: TRBD2; size: NA; CDR3: CASSATSGTSEQYF; DNA: TGTGCCAGCAGCGCGACTAGCGGGACGTCCGAGCAGTACTTC
V: TRBV9; J: TRBJ1-2; D: NA; size: NA; CDR3: CASSIASDSFYGYTF; DNA: TGTGCCAGCAGCATAGCCTCGGACAGCTTCTATGGCTACACCTTC
V: TRBV27; J: TRBJ2-3; D: NA; size: NA; CDR3: CASSPSRDTLASTDTQYF; DNA: TGTGCCAGCAGTCCCTCCCGGGACACCCTCGCTAGCACAGATACGCAGTATTTT
V: TRBV3-1/TRBV3-2; J: TRBJ2-7; D: TRBD2; size: NA; CDR3: CASSPTGLAGFYEQYF; DNA: TGTGCCAGCAGCCCGACGGGACTAGCGGGTTTCTACGAGCAGTACTTC
V: TRBV19; J: TRBJ2-7; D: TRBD1; size: NA; CDR3: CASSIVGDSPYEQYF; DNA: TGTGCCAGTAGTATCGTAGGGGACAGCCCCTACGAGCAGTACTTC
V: TRBV18; J: TRBJ2-3; D: TRBD1; size: once; CDR3: CASSPVTGVLTDTQYF; DNA: TGTGCCAGCTCACCAGTGACAGGGGTCCTCACAGATACGCAGTATTTT
V: TRBV29-1; J: TRBJ2-1; D: TRBD2; size: NA; CDR3: CSDYSGGRSYNEQFF; DNA: TGCAGCGATTATTCGGGAGGGCGATCCTACAATGAGCAGTTCTTC
V: TRBV7-2; J: TRBJ1-3; D: NA; size: NA; CDR3: CASSVASGNTIYF; DNA: TGTGCCAGCAGCGTCGCTTCTGGAAACACCATATATTTT
V: TRBV27; J: TRBJ2-6; D: TRBD1; size: NA; CDR3: CASSIQGTWTF; DNA: TGTGCCAGCAGTATACAGGGGACCTGGACTTTC
V: TRBV7-9; J: TRBJ1-2; D: NA; size: NA; CDR3: CASSAVDGYTF; DNA: TGTGCCAGCAGCGCAGTAGATGGCTACACCTTC
V: TRBV10-1; J: TRBJ2-1; D: NA; size: NA; CDR3: CASSKWPGPTTSYNEQFF; DNA: TGCGCCAGCAGTAAATGGCCCGGGCCCACAACCTCCTACAATGAGCAGTTCTTC
V: TRBV30; J: TRBJ1-1; D: NA; size: NA; CDR3: CAWSGTGSTEAFF; DNA: TGTGCCTGGAGTGGTACCGGTAGCACTGAAGCTTTCTTT
V: TRBV6-1; J: TRBJ1-6; D: NA; size: NA; CDR3: CASSARTDLLRDSPLHF; DNA: TGTGCCAGCAGTGCCCGGACAGATCTCCTTAGGGATTCACCCCTCCACTTT
V: TRBV4-1; J: TRBJ1-4; D: TRBD1; size: NA; CDR3: CASTTRGGANEKLFF; DNA: TGCGCCAGCACCACTCGAGGGGGCGCTAATGAAAAACTGTTTTTT
V: TRBV5-1; J: TRBJ2-2; D: NA; size: NA; CDR3: CASSLTGVDTGELFF; DNA: TGCGCCAGCAGCTTAACGGGAGTAGATACCGGGGAGCTGTTTTTT
V: TRBV5-1; J: TRBJ1-6; D: TRBD1; size: NA; CDR3: CASSLGDSNNSPLHF; DNA: TGCGCCAGCAGCTTGGGGGACAGTAATAATTCACCCCTCCACTTT
V: TRBV28; J: TRBJ1-4; D: TRBD1; size: NA; CDR3: CASSLTGQGYEKLFF; DNA: TGTGCCAGCAGCTTAACGGGACAGGGATATGAAAAACTGTTTTTT